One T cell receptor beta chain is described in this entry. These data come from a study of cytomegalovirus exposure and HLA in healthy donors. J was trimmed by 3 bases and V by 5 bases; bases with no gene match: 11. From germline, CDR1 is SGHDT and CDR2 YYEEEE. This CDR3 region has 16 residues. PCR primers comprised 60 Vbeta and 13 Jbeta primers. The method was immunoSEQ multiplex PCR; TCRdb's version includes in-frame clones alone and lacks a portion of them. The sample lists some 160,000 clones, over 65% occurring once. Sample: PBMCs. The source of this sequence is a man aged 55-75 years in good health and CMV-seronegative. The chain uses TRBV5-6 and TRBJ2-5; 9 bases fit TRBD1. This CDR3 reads CASRAGTGSPKETQYF. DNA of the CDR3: TGTGCCAGCAGAGCAGGGACAGGGTCCCCCAAAGAGACCCAGTACTTC.